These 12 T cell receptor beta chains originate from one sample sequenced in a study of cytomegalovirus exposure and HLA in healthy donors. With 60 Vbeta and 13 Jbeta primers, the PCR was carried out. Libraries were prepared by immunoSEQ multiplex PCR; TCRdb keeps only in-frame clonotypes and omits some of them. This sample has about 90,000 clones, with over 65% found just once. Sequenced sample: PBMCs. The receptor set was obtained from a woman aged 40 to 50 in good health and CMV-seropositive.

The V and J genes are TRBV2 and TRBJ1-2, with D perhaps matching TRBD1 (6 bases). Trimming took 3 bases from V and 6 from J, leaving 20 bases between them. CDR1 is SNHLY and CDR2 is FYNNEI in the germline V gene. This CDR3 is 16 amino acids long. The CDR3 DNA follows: TGTGCCAGCAGTGACTTAGTGCCAGGGGAACCTCATGGCTACACCTTC. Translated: CASSDLVPGEPHGYTF.

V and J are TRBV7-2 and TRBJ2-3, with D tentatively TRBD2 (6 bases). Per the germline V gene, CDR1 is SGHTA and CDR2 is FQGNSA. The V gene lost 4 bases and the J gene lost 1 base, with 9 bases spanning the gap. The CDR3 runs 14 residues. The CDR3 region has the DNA TGTGCCAGCAGCTCATCGGGAGGCACAGATACGCAGTATTTT. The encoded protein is CASSSSGGTDTQYF.

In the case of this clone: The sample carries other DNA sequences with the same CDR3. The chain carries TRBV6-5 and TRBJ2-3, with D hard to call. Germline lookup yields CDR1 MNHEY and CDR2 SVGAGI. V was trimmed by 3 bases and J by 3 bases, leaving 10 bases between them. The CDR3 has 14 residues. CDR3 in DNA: TGTGCCAGCAGTTATGGCGCAGGTACAGATACGCAGTATTTT. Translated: CASSYGAGTDTQYF.

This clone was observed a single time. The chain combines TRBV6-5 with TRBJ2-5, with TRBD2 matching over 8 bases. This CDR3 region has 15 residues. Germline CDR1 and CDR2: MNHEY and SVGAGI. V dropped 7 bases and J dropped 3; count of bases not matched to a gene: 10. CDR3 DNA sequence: TGTGCCAGCAACGGGAGGGGCATAGATAAAGAGACCCAGTACTTC. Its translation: CASNGRGIDKETQYF.

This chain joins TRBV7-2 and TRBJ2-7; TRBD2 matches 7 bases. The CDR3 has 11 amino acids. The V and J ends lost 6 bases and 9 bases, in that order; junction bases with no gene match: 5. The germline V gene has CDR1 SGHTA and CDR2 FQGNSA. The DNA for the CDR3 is TGTGCCAGCAGATCTAGCGGAGGGCAGTACTTC. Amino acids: CASRSSGGQYF.

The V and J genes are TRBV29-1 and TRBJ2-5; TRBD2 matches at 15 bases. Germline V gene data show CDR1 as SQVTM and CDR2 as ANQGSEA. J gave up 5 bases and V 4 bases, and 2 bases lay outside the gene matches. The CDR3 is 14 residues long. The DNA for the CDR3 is TGCAGCGTTGGGACTAGCGGGAGGGAGGAGACCCAGTACTTC. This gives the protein CSVGTSGREETQYF.

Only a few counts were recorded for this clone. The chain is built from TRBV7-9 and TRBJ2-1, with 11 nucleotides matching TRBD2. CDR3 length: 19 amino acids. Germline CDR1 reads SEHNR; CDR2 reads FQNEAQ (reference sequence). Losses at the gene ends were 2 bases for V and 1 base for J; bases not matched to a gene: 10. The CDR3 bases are TGTGCCAGCAGCTTATCCGGGACTAGCGGCAAAGGTTCCTACAATGAGCAGTTCTTC. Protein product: CASSLSGTSGKGSYNEQFF.

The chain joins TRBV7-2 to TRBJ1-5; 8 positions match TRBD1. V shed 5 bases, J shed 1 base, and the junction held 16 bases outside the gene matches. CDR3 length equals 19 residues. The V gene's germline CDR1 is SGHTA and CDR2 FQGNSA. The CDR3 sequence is CASSPNAPQGAGSNQPQHF. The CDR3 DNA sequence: TGTGCCAGCAGCCCAAATGCACCTCAGGGGGCGGGAAGCAATCAGCCCCAGCATTTT. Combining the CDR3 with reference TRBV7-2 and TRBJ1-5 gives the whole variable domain GAGVSQSPSNKVTEKGKDVELRCDPISGHTALYWYRQSLGQGLEFLIYFQGNSAPDKSGLPSDRFSAERTGGSVSTLTIQRTQQEDSAVYLCASSPNAPQGAGSNQPQHFGDGTRLSIL.

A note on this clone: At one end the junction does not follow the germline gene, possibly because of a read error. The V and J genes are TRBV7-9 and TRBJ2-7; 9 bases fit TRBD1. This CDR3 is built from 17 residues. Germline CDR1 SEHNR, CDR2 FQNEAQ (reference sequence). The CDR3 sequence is CSSSPTLFGQGNGEQYF. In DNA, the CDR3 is TGTTCCAGCAGCCCCACTCTGTTTGGACAGGGGAACGGCGAGCAGTACTTC.

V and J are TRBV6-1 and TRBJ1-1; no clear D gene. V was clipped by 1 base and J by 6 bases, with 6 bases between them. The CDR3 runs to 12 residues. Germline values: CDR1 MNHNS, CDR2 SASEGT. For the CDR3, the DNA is TGTGCCAGCAGTGAAGGAGGTCCTGAAGCTTTCTTT. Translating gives CASSEGGPEAFF.

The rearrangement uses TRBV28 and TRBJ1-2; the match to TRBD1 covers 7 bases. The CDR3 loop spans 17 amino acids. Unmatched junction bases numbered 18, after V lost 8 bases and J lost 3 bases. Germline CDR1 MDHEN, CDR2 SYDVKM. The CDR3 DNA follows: TGTGCCAGCCGAGACAACTATGCGGACAGGAGTGACTATGGCTACACCTTC. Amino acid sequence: CASRDNYADRSDYGYTF.

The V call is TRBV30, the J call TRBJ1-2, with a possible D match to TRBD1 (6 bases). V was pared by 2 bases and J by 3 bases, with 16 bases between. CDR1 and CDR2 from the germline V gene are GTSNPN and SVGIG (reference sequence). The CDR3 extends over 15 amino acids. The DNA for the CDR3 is TGTGCCTGGAGTTTAGAGCAGGGGAGTTACTATGGCTACACCTTC. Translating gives CAWSLEQGSYYGYTF.